Below, 10 T cell receptor beta chains from the same sample are listed, as sequenced in a study of regulatory T cells. Amplification used 52 TRBV primers and 13 TRBJ primers. Profiling relied on immunoSEQ multiplex PCR, and the TCRdb table lists in-frame clones only, not all of them. Among 21,000 or so clones listed, 93% were seen once. Sequencing input: CD8+ T cells sorted from blood. The receptors were sampled from a child aged 2-15 years with CD3G deficiency.

The chain is built from TRBV7-9 and TRBJ2-7, with 8 bases fitting TRBD2. This CDR3 comprises 16 residues. V dropped 4 bases and J dropped 5; count of bases not matched to a gene: 13. CDR1 is SEHNR and CDR2 is FQNEAQ in the germline V gene (reference sequence). The CDR3 nucleotides are TGTGCCAGCAGCTCCGGCCCGGGAGGGCCCTTGGACGAGCAGTACTTC. It is translated as CASSSGPGGPLDEQYF.

The rearrangement joins TRBV28 to TRBJ2-7; no reliable D call. The germline V gene has CDR1 MDHEN and CDR2 SYDVKM. This CDR3 comprises 12 residues. Trimming cost V 6 bases and J 2 bases, with 8 bases left between them. CDR3 nucleotides: TGTGCCAGCAGCTCCGGAACCTACGAGCAGTACTTC. Translating it yields CASSSGTYEQYF.

The chain couples TRBV27 to TRBJ2-1; 11 bases line up with TRBD2. CDR3 length: 15 residues. The germline V gene has CDR1 MNHEY and CDR2 SMNVEV (reference sequence). The trim removed 5 bases at V and 4 bases at J, leaving 4 bases unmatched. CDR3: CASSRLAGNYNEQFF. The DNA of the CDR3 is TGTGCCAGCAGTCGACTAGCGGGAAATTACAATGAGCAGTTCTTC.

The chain combines TRBV6-1 with TRBJ1-4, with a tentative D call TRBD1 (5 bases). V lost 0 bases to trimming and J lost 8 bases, with 13 bases between them. The CDR3 is 15 residues long. CDR1 is MNHNS, CDR2 SASEGT, per germline. CDR3: CASSEAGRVQEKLFF. For the CDR3, the DNA is TGTGCCAGCAGTGAAGCTGGCAGGGTCCAGGAAAAACTGTTTTTT.

This sequence joins TRBV28 and TRBJ1-5; perhaps TRBD1 as D (5 bases). V was clipped by 1 base and J by 2 bases, with 15 bases between them. CDR3 size: 17 residues. Germline-derived CDR1 and CDR2 are MDHEN and SYDVKM. CDR3 DNA: TGTGCCAGCAGTTTATTGGGCAGGGCCGGGGGCAATCAGCCCCAGCATTTT. It specifies CASSLLGRAGGNQPQHF.

J is TRBJ2-1 and V is TRBV27; 8 nucleotides line up with TRBD2. This CDR3 is 15 amino acids long. With 6 bases clipped from V and 4 bases from J, the junction kept 8 bases outside the gene matches. The germline V gene has CDR1 MNHEY and CDR2 SMNVEV (reference sequence). CDR3 loop: CASSLHAGGYNEQFF. DNA of the CDR3: TGTGCCAGCAGCCTCCATGCGGGAGGTTACAATGAGCAGTTCTTC.

V is TRBV28 and J is TRBJ2-7; TRBD1 aligns across 9 bases. Germline CDR1 reads MDHEN; CDR2 reads SYDVKM. This CDR3 region has 15 residues. Trimming cost V 4 bases and J 3 bases; bases outside gene matches: 7. CDR3 sequence reads: CASSSPGQGYYEQYF. The CDR3 nucleotides are TGTGCCAGCAGTTCCCCGGGACAGGGTTACTACGAGCAGTACTTC.

The V call is TRBV28, the J call TRBJ1-5; D not resolved. This CDR3 has 15 amino acids. V lost 8 bases to trimming and J lost 2 bases, with 16 bases between them. Per the germline V gene, CDR1 is MDHEN and CDR2 is SYDVKM. CDR3 protein: CASQPRGEGNQPQHF. Written as DNA, the CDR3 is TGTGCCAGCCAACCCCGGGGAGAAGGCAATCAGCCCCAGCATTTT.

The chain recombines TRBV7-8 with TRBJ2-7, with D possibly TRBD2 on 6 matching bases. This CDR3 has 15 residues. CDR1 and CDR2 (germline): SGHVS, FQNEAQ. V was shortened by 1 base and J by 2 bases, with 12 bases between the two germline ends. DNA for the CDR3: TGTGCCAGCAGCTTAGGGGACTCCCCCACCTACGAGCAGTACTTC. Its protein product is CASSLGDSPTYEQYF.

V is TRBV28 and J is TRBJ1-1; possibly TRBD1 for D (6 bases). The V end lost 5 bases, the J end lost 6 bases, and 10 bases lay between the germline ends. The CDR3 covers 12 residues. Germline V gene sequence: CDR1 MDHEN, CDR2 SYDVKM. In DNA, the CDR3 is TGTGCCAGCAGTCGGGGGGGCGCTGAAGCTTTCTTT. This gives the protein CASSRGGAEAFF.